Listed here are 7 T cell receptor beta chains from one sample, sequenced in a study of T cell responses to AZD1222 COVID-19 vaccine. This table comes from immunoSEQ multiplex PCR, and its TCRdb copy is limited to in-frame clones, with some not included. Counted here are 95,000 to 150,000 clones, 85% to 90% occurring once; the ten biggest clones make up approximately 3.3%. Material: peripheral blood, obtained on day 0 of AZD1222 vaccination. The receptors shown here come from an adult in good health.

This clone occurred once. The chain has TRBV11-2 and TRBJ2-5, with 7 bases fitting TRBD2. V trimming: 1 base; J trimming: 2 bases; junction bases outside the gene matches: 4. The germline gives CDR1 SGHAT, CDR2 FQNNGV. The length of the CDR3 is 15 residues. The CDR3 region is CASSLVSSGQETQYF. The CDR3 DNA is TGTGCCAGCAGCTTAGTGTCTAGCGGACAAGAGACCCAGTACTTC.

The chain is built from TRBV19 and TRBJ1-2; the D gene is possibly TRBD1 (5 bases). Per germline, CDR1 LNHDA and CDR2 SQIVND (reference sequence). V was clipped by 7 bases and J by 4 bases, with 13 bases between them. This CDR3 is 13 amino acids long. The CDR3 loop is CASTPGPLYGYTF. CDR3 nucleotides: TGTGCCAGTACCCCGGGACCGCTCTATGGCTACACCTTC.

The CDR3: CAISGGEGDTQYF. DNA for the CDR3: TGTGCCATTAGCGGGGGGGAAGGAGATACGCAGTATTTT. The V and J genes are TRBV6-6 and TRBJ2-3; 11 nucleotides align to TRBD2. This CDR3 comprises 13 residues. J was trimmed by 5 bases and V by 10 bases; bases with no gene match: 5. CDR1 is MNHNY, CDR2 SVGAGI, per germline (reference sequence).

The V gene is TRBV4-1, the J gene TRBJ1-1, with D maybe TRBD1 (5 bases). The germline CDR1 and CDR2 sequences are MGHRA and YSYEKL. The CDR3 is 16 amino acids. V dropped 1 base and J dropped 6 bases, with 18 bases sitting between them. The DNA for the CDR3 is TGCGCCAGCAGCCAAGTCGGTCGCGTCAGGGACCCTGAAGCTTTCTTT. It encodes CASSQVGRVRDPEAFF.

The genes are TRBV10-3 and TRBJ2-2, with D perhaps TRBD1 (5 bases). CDR3 length equals 15 residues. CDR1 is ENHRY and CDR2 is SYGVKD in the germline V gene. V was trimmed by 6 bases and J by 0 bases, leaving 11 bases between them. CDR3 sequence (DNA): TGTGCCATCAGCGCGGACACTACGAACACCGGGGAGCTGTTTTTT. Amino acids: CAISADTTNTGELFF.

CDR3 protein: CASSRKLRGDSPLHF. The CDR3 DNA reads TGTGCCAGCAGCCGTAAATTAAGAGGGGATTCACCCCTCCACTTT. The chain recombines TRBV3-1 (or the pseudogene TRBV3-2) with TRBJ1-6, with D maybe TRBD1 (5 bases). The CDR3 covers 15 residues. V was clipped by 4 bases and J by 8 bases, with 15 bases between them. The germline V gene encodes CDR1 LGHDT and CDR2 YNNKEL (reference sequence).

The count of this clone is one. The CDR3 coding sequence is TGTGCCACCAGCAGGGGTCCGAGCTCCTATAATTCACCCCTCCACTTT. Translated: CATSRGPSSYNSPLHF. The chain recombines TRBV15 with TRBJ1-6; D unresolved. CDR1 and CDR2 (germline): LNHNV, YYDKDF (reference sequence). The V end was cut by 3 bases, the J end by 0 bases, with 9 bases between. This CDR3 has 16 amino acids.